This T cell receptor beta chain was profiled in a study of beta chain features in type 1 diabetes. Per germline, CDR1 SEHNR and CDR2 FQNEAQ (reference sequence). There are 13 residues in the CDR3. The trim removed 8 bases at V and 9 bases at J, leaving 5 bases unmatched. Stem cell-like memory, regulatory, central memory and naive CD4+ cells were sorted via CD45RO/CCR7/CD25/CD127/CD95/CD27. The purity of all sorted populations exceeded 95%. The investigators reverse transcribed all of the isolated RNA, so they sequenced expressed TCRB transcripts. Profiled with immunoSEQ multiplex PCR; TCRdb holds only in-frame clones, not every one. The table records around 250,000 clones, about 30% of them present only once. This clone was observed a handful of times.

The sequenced material came from central memory CD4+ T cells from blood. J is TRBJ2-3 and V is TRBV7-9; 13 bases agree with TRBD2. The source is a man aged 25-45 years in good health. The DNA for the CDR3 is TGTGCCAGCGCACTAGCGGGAGGGGACACGCAGTATTTT. It translates to CASALAGGDTQYF.